Listed below are T cell receptor beta chains from one sample, sequenced in a study of early T cells in non-severe SARS-CoV-2 infection. TCRdb reprocessed the 5' RACE reads with MiXCR, giving one entry per CDR3 protein. The sample lists some 30,000 distinct CDR3 sequences, around 7% occurring once. Sample: whole blood. Source of these receptors: an adult who was a healthcare worker with PCR-confirmed SARS-CoV-2 infection or an uninfected control (not recorded which). Each CDR3 is given with its conserved first and last residue. D genes are given only for firm matches. Clone size is shown for a subset of rows, as once, few, many or a class of expanded clone.

D gene	clone size	J gene	V gene	CDR3 DNA	CDR3 protein
TRBD1	many	TRBJ2-1	TRBV6-5	TGTGCCAGCAGTTATTCCGGGACAGGGGGCTTCAATGAGCAGTTCTTC	CASSYSGTGGFNEQFF
-	-	TRBJ1-3	TRBV20-1	TGCAGTGCTCAGAAAACAGTCTCTGGAAACACCATATATTTT	CSAQKTVSGNTIYF
-	few	TRBJ2-1	TRBV29-1	TGCAGCGTTCCGATCGGGGGAAGCTACAATGAGCAGTTCTTC	CSVPIGGSYNEQFF
TRBD1	many	TRBJ2-7	TRBV6-1	TGTGCCAGCAGTGAATCCAGGGGGTACGAGCAGTACTTC	CASSESRGYEQYF
-	many	TRBJ1-1	TRBV6-5	TGTGCCAGCAGTTACTCGAGCTTCTACCTCGGAGACACTGAAGCTTTCTTT	CASSYSSFYLGDTEAFF
-	many	TRBJ2-6	TRBV7-6	TGTGCCAGCAGCTTAGGGTCCTTGGGTTCCGTCCTGACTTTC	CASSLGSLGSVLTF
TRBD2	many	TRBJ2-1	TRBV7-2	TGTGCCAGCAGCTTAGTTATCTGGACTAGCGGGGGGGTATACAATGAGCAGTTCTTC	CASSLVIWTSGGVYNEQFF
-	-	TRBJ2-7	TRBV5-6	TGTGCCAGCAGCTTGGTGGCAGATCCTGAGCAGTACTTC	CASSLVADPEQYF
TRBD2	-	TRBJ2-5	TRBV10-3	TGTGCCATCGCGGGGGAGAAAAAAGAGACCCAGTACTTC	CAIAGEKKETQYF
TRBD1	many	TRBJ1-1	TRBV10-3	TGTGCCATCAGTGCCGGGACAGGGTTGGTCACTGAAGCTTTCTTT	CAISAGTGLVTEAFF
-	many	TRBJ1-2	TRBV7-8	TGTGCCAGCAGCTTAGCGCAATATCTGGGGCCAACTTATGGCTACACCTTC	CASSLAQYLGPTYGYTF
-	many	TRBJ2-7	TRBV10-3	TGTGCCATCAGTGACGCCGGGACGGCCTACGAGCAGTACTTC	CAISDAGTAYEQYF
-	many	TRBJ1-2	TRBV7-9	TGTGCCAGCAGCTTCACCGGGACACCCAACTATGGCTACACCTTC	CASSFTGTPNYGYTF
TRBD1	many	TRBJ1-2	TRBV10-3	TGTGCCACAAGACAGGGATCGAACTATGGCTACACCTTC	CATRQGSNYGYTF
-	many	TRBJ1-2	TRBV6-5	TGTGCCAGCAGGGGGGGGCGGAAAGGCTACACCTTC	CASRGGRKGYTF
TRBD1	-	TRBJ2-7	TRBV2	TGTGCCAGCAGGGACAGGCGTAACTTCTACGAGCAGTACTTC	CASRDRRNFYEQYF
-	-	TRBJ1-5	TRBV6-1	TGTGCCAGCAGTGAAGGCTCCCGGAATCAGCCCCAGCATTTT	CASSEGSRNQPQHF
TRBD2	many	TRBJ2-7	TRBV20-1	TGCAGTGCTCTTACTAGCGGGGCCTCCTACGAGCAGTACTTC	CSALTSGASYEQYF
-	-	TRBJ2-1	TRBV28	TGTGCCAGCAGAAACCCCGGGTTATACAATGAGCAGTTCTTC	CASRNPGLYNEQFF
TRBD2	many	TRBJ2-7	TRBV15	TGTGCCACCAGCAGACCGGGACTAGCATCCTACGAGCAGTACTTC	CATSRPGLASYEQYF
TRBD1	few	TRBJ2-7	TRBV11-3	TGTGCCAGCAGCGGAGGACAGGGTACGGAGGAGCAGTACTTC	CASSGGQGTEEQYF
-	few	TRBJ2-7	TRBV20-1	TGCAGTGCTAGAGAGGTAGGCTCCTACGAGCAGTACTTC	CSAREVGSYEQYF
-	-	TRBJ2-4	TRBV4-3	TGCGCCAGCAGCCAAGGTGCTGGCGGGGATTTGGTAAACATTCAGTACTTC	CASSQGAGGDLVNIQYF
-	-	TRBJ2-6	TRBV6-5	TGTGCCAGTCTAGACATCTCTGGGGCCAACGTCCTGACTTTC	CASLDISGANVLTF
TRBD1	many	TRBJ2-3	TRBV7-6	TGTGCCAGCAGCTTAAGGGGACAGGGGATCGTCGGCACAGATACGCAGTATTTT	CASSLRGQGIVGTDTQYF
-	many	TRBJ2-3	TRBV7-2	TGTGCCAGCAGCGGCCTGACTCGTGGTAGCACAGATACGCAGTATTTT	CASSGLTRGSTDTQYF
TRBD1	-	TRBJ2-7	TRBV7-9	TGTGCCAGCAGCTTACAGGGGGCCCGCTACGAGCGGTACTTC	CASSLQGARYERYF
-	many	TRBJ2-1	TRBV5-5	TGTGCCAGCAGCTTGGCCGTACTAGGACACAATGAGCAGTTCTTC	CASSLAVLGHNEQFF
-	many	TRBJ2-2	TRBV30	TGTGCCTGGAGTCACGACACCGGGGAGCTGTTTTTT	CAWSHDTGELFF
TRBD2	many	TRBJ2-1	TRBV20-1	TGCAGTGCCAAACTAGCGGGGTCCTACAATGAGCAGTTCTTC	CSAKLAGSYNEQFF
-	-	TRBJ2-1	TRBV7-2	TGTGCCAGCAGCCAGGGGGGGTCCTACAATGAGCAGTTCTTC	CASSQGGSYNEQFF
-	few	TRBJ2-6	TRBV15	TGTGCCACCAGCAGAGGTGGAGCTGGGGCCAACGTCCTGACTTTC	CATSRGGAGANVLTF
TRBD1	-	TRBJ2-7	TRBV5-5	TGTGCCAGCAGCGTAAGATGGGACAGGGGCTACGAGCAGTACTTC	CASSVRWDRGYEQYF
-	many	TRBJ1-2	TRBV5-6	TGTGCCAGCAGCCTTGACAGCTACCTTAACTATGGCTACACCTTC	CASSLDSYLNYGYTF
-	many	TRBJ2-1	TRBV11-1	TGTGCCAGCAGCTTAAAACCGAACAATGAGCAGTTCTTC	CASSLKPNNEQFF
TRBD1	many	TRBJ2-1	TRBV10-3	TGTGCCATCAGTGAGTCAAGGGGACAGGGCACCGATGAGCAGTTCTTC	CAISESRGQGTDEQFF
-	few	TRBJ1-5	TRBV12-3/TRBV12-4	TGTGCCAGCAGTTCATTCCGGGACAGCAATCAGCCCCAGCATTTT	CASSSFRDSNQPQHF
TRBD1	many	TRBJ1-6	TRBV10-1	TGCGCCAGCAGTGCGGGACAGGACAATTCACCCCTCCACTTT	CASSAGQDNSPLHF
-	few	TRBJ2-1	TRBV5-4	TGTGCCAGCAGCTTGGGGGGCGGAGAGGGGCATGAGCAGTTCTTC	CASSLGGGEGHEQFF
TRBD2	many	TRBJ2-5	TRBV6-5	TGTGCCAGCAGAAACCCTAGCGGAGAGACCCAGTACTTC	CASRNPSGETQYF
-	many	TRBJ2-3	TRBV30	TGTGCCTGGAGTGTACGGGGGAAAGATACGCAGTATTTT	CAWSVRGKDTQYF
-	many	TRBJ1-2	TRBV19	TGTGCCAGTAGTATAGATTTCCATGGGGACTATGGCTACACCTTC	CASSIDFHGDYGYTF
TRBD1	many	TRBJ1-1	TRBV7-9	TGTGCCAGCGACCAGACAGGGGCCACTGAAGCTTTCTTT	CASDQTGATEAFF
-	-	TRBJ2-3	TRBV20-1	TGCAGTGCCACAAACACTAGGTTTTGGACAGATACGCAGTATTTT	CSATNTRFWTDTQYF
-	many	TRBJ1-4	TRBV10-3	TGTGCCATCAGTGAGTCAACGGGACGGGTGAATGAAAAACTGTTTTTT	CAISESTGRVNEKLFF
-	many	TRBJ1-1	TRBV20-1	TGCAGTGCTTCGGACAGCTTGAACACTGAAGCTTTCTTT	CSASDSLNTEAFF
TRBD1	many	TRBJ1-6	TRBV20-1	TGCAGTGCTAGAGAAATCCAGGGGGTAGGTTCACCCCTCCACTTT	CSAREIQGVGSPLHF
-	many	TRBJ2-1	TRBV5-5	TGTGCCAGCAGCTTCCGGGCTGAGGGTGCCTACAATGAGCAGTTCTTC	CASSFRAEGAYNEQFF
-	many	TRBJ1-1	TRBV12-3/TRBV12-4	TGTGCCAGCAGTTTAGTATACGAGGGGAACACTGAAGCTTTCTTT	CASSLVYEGNTEAFF
-	many	TRBJ2-3	TRBV7-3	TGTGCCAGCAGCTTAATGGCAGGGTCGACAGATACGCAGTATTTT	CASSLMAGSTDTQYF
-	many	TRBJ1-4	TRBV20-1	TGCAGTGCCTCTGACCAGGCACAAAATGAAAAACTGTTTTTT	CSASDQAQNEKLFF
-	many	TRBJ2-1	TRBV14	TGTGCCAGCAGCCAAGGGCGGTGGTCGGCTGAGCAGTTCTTC	CASSQGRWSAEQFF
TRBD2	many	TRBJ2-3	TRBV7-9	TGTGCCAGCAGCTTAGCGGGGACTAGCGGGGGAGCAGATACGCAGTATTTT	CASSLAGTSGGADTQYF
-	many	TRBJ1-1	TRBV28	TGTGCCAGCAGTCGAGCACCGGAGAACACTGAAGCTTTCTTT	CASSRAPENTEAFF
-	few	TRBJ2-7	TRBV6-4	TGTGCCAGCAGTGGGCAGAGGGATAGCTACGAGCAGTACTTC	CASSGQRDSYEQYF
-	many	TRBJ1-1	TRBV20-1	TGCAGTGCTAGAGCGGGGGCTGAAGCTTTCTTT	CSARAGAEAFF
TRBD2	many	TRBJ2-7	TRBV30	TGTGCCTGGAGTGTAGCGGGGGGGCCTCACGAGCAGTACTTC	CAWSVAGGPHEQYF
-	few	TRBJ2-7	TRBV3-1	TGTGCCAGCAGCCAAGATCTGGGGTCGAGGTTTCACGAGCAGTACTTC	CASSQDLGSRFHEQYF